This TCR beta chain originates from a study of regulatory T cells in long-lasting Graves disease. Study-level findings and limits: Persistent cases of Graves' showed reduced TCR diversity relative to newly diagnosed patients.

Library construction for TCR beta used iRepertoire HTBI primers and Arm-PCR of CDR3 regions. One entry per CDR3 protein results from TCRdb running MiXCR on the multiplex PCR reads. Of about 350,000 distinct CDR3 sequences listed, over 15% are singletons. The table lists this clonotype with many counts. Its target is not known. The J segment lost 8 bases and the V segment lost 1 base, leaving 8 bases of the junction unmatched. The length of the CDR3 is 17 residues. CDR1 is SGHVS, CDR2 FNYEAQ, per germline. Time point noted: newly diagnosed GD, antithyroid drugs for less than 3 months. Following extraction of RNA from PBMCs, that RNA was used to make the TCR library. This sample was shared with a second study, whose subject was T cells in Graves' hyperthyroidism and ophthalmopathy. That paper adds: The blood repertoire included most of the expanded thyroid clonotypes above 0.001.

This clonotype was obtained from a middle-aged man with Graves disease. The sequencing here drew on peripheral blood mononuclear cells (PBMCs), taken at new diagnosis, from a patient treated with antithyroid drugs. The chain links TRBV7-6 to TRBJ2-1; 13 bases map to TRBD2. The CDR3, as DNA: TGTGCCAGCAGCTTAGTACTAGCGGGGGGGCCTATGGATGAGCAGTTCTTC. Encoded protein: CASSLVLAGGPMDEQFF. The whole variable domain, filled in from reference TRBV7-6 and TRBJ2-1, reads GAGVSQSPRYKVTKRGQDVALRCDPISGHVSLYWYRQALGQGPEFLTYFNYEAQQDKSGLPNDRFSAERPEGSISTLTIQRTEQRDSAMYRCASSLVLAGGPMDEQFFGPGTRLTVL.